The 2 T cell receptor beta chains presented below share a single source sample, sequenced in a study of T cell responses to AZD1222 COVID-19 vaccine. Assay: immunoSEQ multiplex PCR; the TCRdb copy retains only in-frame clones and omits some. The data hold approximately 80,000 clones, with 75% to 90% observed a single time. The specimen comprised peripheral blood, sampled 28 days after the second AZD1222 dose. The receptors here all came from an adult who received the AZD1222 COVID-19 vaccine.

The V call is TRBV6-5, the J call TRBJ1-5; D gene uncertain. Germline CDR1 reads MNHEY; CDR2 reads SVGAGI. V lost 6 bases, J lost 0 bases, and 9 bases lay in between. The CDR3 loop spans 14 amino acids. CDR3 in DNA: TGTGCCAGCAGGACATTAGCTAGCAATCAGCCCCAGCATTTT. Translation gives CASRTLASNQPQHF.

The J gene is TRBJ1-1, the V gene TRBV11-2; TRBD1 is a possible D gene (5 bases). V was clipped by 1 base and J by 5 bases, with 14 bases between them. This CDR3 has 15 residues. CDR1 is SGHAT and CDR2 is FQNNGV in the germline V gene. CDR3 coding DNA: TGTGCCAGCAGCTTAGTAGCCAGGGTCGGAACTGAAGCTTTCTTT. It specifies CASSLVARVGTEAFF.